These T cell receptor beta chains were read from a single sample in a study of blood T cell repertoires in COVID-19. Data came from immunoSEQ multiplex PCR; TCRdb stores just in-frame clones and leaves some out. This repertoire shows about 210,000 clones, 85% found once; its top ten account for approximately 2.4%. What was sequenced was peripheral blood. The receptor set was obtained from a woman aged 70-85 years with COVID-19, enrolled during active disease. The CDR3 runs from the conserved cysteine through the conserved F or W. The D gene is left open where the match is weak. A row's size may be missing; if present it is once, few, many or a size class.

j_call: TRBJ2-3; v_call: TRBV5-1; clone_size: once; d_call: TRBD2; cdr3_aa: CASSGGLAGGPRESDTQYF; cdr3_nt: TGCGCCAGCAGCGGGGGACTAGCGGGAGGGCCACGTGAGTCAGATACGCAGTATTTT
j_call: TRBJ1-6; v_call: TRBV2; clone_size: .; d_call: TRBD1; cdr3_aa: CASTPDRAGNSPLHF; cdr3_nt: TGTGCCAGCACCCCTGACAGGGCGGGGAATTCACCCCTCCACTTT
j_call: TRBJ1-1; v_call: TRBV4-2; clone_size: .; d_call: .; cdr3_aa: CASSQDGSGGTEAFF; cdr3_nt: TGTGCCAGCAGCCAAGATGGGTCCGGGGGCACTGAAGCTTTCTTT
j_call: TRBJ2-1; v_call: TRBV7-8; clone_size: .; d_call: TRBD2; cdr3_aa: CASTRRKRGGGTNEQFF; cdr3_nt: TGTGCCAGCACCCGGAGGAAGCGGGGGGGTGGGACCAATGAGCAGTTCTTC
j_call: TRBJ1-2; v_call: TRBV7-2; clone_size: .; d_call: TRBD1; cdr3_aa: CASSLGTGTYGYTF; cdr3_nt: TGTGCCAGCAGCTTAGGGACAGGGACCTATGGCTACACCTTC
j_call: TRBJ2-7; v_call: TRBV3-1/TRBV3-2; clone_size: .; d_call: TRBD2; cdr3_aa: CASSQSGSGYEQYF; cdr3_nt: TGTGCCAGCAGCCAGAGCGGGAGCGGCTACGAGCAGTACTTC
j_call: TRBJ1-2; v_call: TRBV7-2; clone_size: few; d_call: .; cdr3_aa: CASTRQGMDPNYGYTF; cdr3_nt: TGTGCCAGCACCCGCCAGGGAATGGACCCTAACTATGGCTACACCTTC
j_call: TRBJ1-1; v_call: TRBV7-6; clone_size: .; d_call: TRBD1; cdr3_aa: CASSSQIQTGDNEAFF; cdr3_nt: TGTGCCAGCAGCTCCCAGATACAGACAGGGGATAATGAAGCTTTCTTT
j_call: TRBJ1-3; v_call: TRBV6-5; clone_size: .; d_call: .; cdr3_aa: CASSRARSSGNTIYF; cdr3_nt: TGTGCCAGCAGCCGCGCGAGGAGTTCTGGAAACACCATATATTTT
j_call: TRBJ1-2; v_call: TRBV30; clone_size: .; d_call: .; cdr3_aa: CAWSVRVTVGGYTF; cdr3_nt: TGTGCCTGGAGTGTAAGGGTGACAGTCGGTGGCTACACCTTC